Listed below are T cell receptor beta chains from one sample, sequenced in a study of T cell responses to AZD1222 COVID-19 vaccine. Produced via immunoSEQ multiplex PCR; TCRdb's table is partial and in-frame only. The data hold 120,000 or so clones, with roughly 90% observed a single time. Sequencing was performed on peripheral blood, taken on day 0 of AZD1222 vaccination. These receptors originate from an adult in good health. Both conserved end residues are part of each CDR3. The D gene is left open where the match is weak.

j_call d_call v_call cdr3_aa
TRBJ1-5 TRBD1 TRBV6-5 CASRPQGFHQPQHF
TRBJ1-5 - TRBV7-9 CASSEDLSNQPQHF
TRBJ1-3 - TRBV7-9 CASSLLDSRSGNTIYF
TRBJ2-4 - TRBV15 CATSREGRTGNIQYF
TRBJ1-5 - TRBV4-1 CASSQEVGRLSTQHF
TRBJ1-2 - TRBV27 CASRGSTVFNYGYTF
TRBJ2-3 - TRBV28 CASSLPPDTQYF
TRBJ1-2 TRBD1 TRBV5-6 CASSPDPTGAGYGYTF
TRBJ2-1 TRBD2 TRBV3-1/TRBV3-2 CASSQDRLAGYGEQFF
TRBJ2-6 - TRBV3-1/TRBV3-2 CASSQEVVGSSGANVLTF
TRBJ2-7 - TRBV29-1 CSVLSDSYEQYF
TRBJ1-1 - TRBV28 CATQTGMNTEAFF
TRBJ2-1 - TRBV9 CASNNQGGIGNEQFF
TRBJ1-5 - TRBV5-1 CASSLGFDQPQHF
TRBJ2-7 - TRBV7-2 CASSSRRATYEQYF
TRBJ1-2 - TRBV7-9 CASSLGQELGDYGYTF
TRBJ2-2 TRBD2 TRBV7-6 CASSLDPSGVRKNTGELFF
TRBJ1-1 - TRBV9 CASSVAGGNTEAFF
TRBJ2-7 TRBD1 TRBV27 CASSGFRTGEKETYEQYF
TRBJ1-6 TRBD1 TRBV19 CASSILPGQGDSPLHF
TRBJ1-4 TRBD1 TRBV5-5 CASSLRGRQRGPTNEKLFF
TRBJ1-5 - TRBV5-1 CASSFGLTEDQPQHF
TRBJ2-5 TRBD2 TRBV29-1 CSVGGLVETQYF
TRBJ1-3 TRBD1 TRBV9 CASSVGTGRLLRNTIYF
TRBJ1-1 - TRBV11-1 CASSAELNTEAFF
TRBJ2-2 TRBD1 TRBV19 CASTTDRGLSGELFF
TRBJ2-7 TRBD1 TRBV2 CASGGQGRTYEQYF
TRBJ1-2 TRBD1 TRBV19 CASSGPGGANYGYTF
TRBJ2-1 TRBD2 TRBV7-6 CASSARPGLAAGGNEQFF
TRBJ1-1 - TRBV6-5 CASAGGSLEAFF
TRBJ2-5 - TRBV2 CASGRYQETQYF
TRBJ2-1 - TRBV7-8 CASSLQWTNYNEQFF
TRBJ2-5 - TRBV11-3 CASSIQGFGETQYF
TRBJ2-7 TRBD1 TRBV19 CASSRTGKYEQYF
TRBJ1-2 - TRBV25-1 CASSDDRGADGYTF
TRBJ1-5 - TRBV12-3/TRBV12-4 CASTRDRSLPQHF
TRBJ1-6 - TRBV12-2 CASRFVSSGTGYNSPLHF
TRBJ2-3 TRBD2 TRBV2 CASSTNSGGATDTQYF
TRBJ2-5 - TRBV18 CASSLLETQYF
TRBJ2-7 TRBD2 TRBV3-1/TRBV3-2 CASSQTSSGGQYF
TRBJ2-2 TRBD1 TRBV11-2 CASSWDRWGGELFF
TRBJ2-3 - TRBV19 CASSRGPQFRTDTQYF
TRBJ2-1 - TRBV13 CASSLVRVNEQFF
TRBJ2-3 - TRBV7-2 CASSLLAYTDTQYF
TRBJ2-3 TRBD2 TRBV7-9 CASSPTSPDTQYF